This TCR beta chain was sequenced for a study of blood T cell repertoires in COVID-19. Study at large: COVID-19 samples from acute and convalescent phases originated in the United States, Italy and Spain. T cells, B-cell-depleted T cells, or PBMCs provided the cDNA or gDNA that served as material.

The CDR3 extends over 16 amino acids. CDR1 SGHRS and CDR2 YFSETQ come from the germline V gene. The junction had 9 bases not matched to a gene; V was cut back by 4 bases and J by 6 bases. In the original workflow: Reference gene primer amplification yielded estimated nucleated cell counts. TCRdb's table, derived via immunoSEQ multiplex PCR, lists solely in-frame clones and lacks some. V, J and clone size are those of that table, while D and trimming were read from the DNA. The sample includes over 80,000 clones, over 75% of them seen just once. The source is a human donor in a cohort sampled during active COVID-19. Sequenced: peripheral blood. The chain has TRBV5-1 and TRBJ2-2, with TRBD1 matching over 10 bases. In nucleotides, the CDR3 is TGCGCCAGCAGCGACTCCGGGACAGGGGCGGCCGGGGAGCTGTTTTTT. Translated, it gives CASSDSGTGAAGELFF.